The source of this T cell receptor (beta chain) is a study of OX40 agonist ivuxolimab in advanced cancers. Study-level background: The costimulatory receptor OX40 (CD134) was targeted by ivuxolimab, a fully human IgG2 agonistic monoclonal antibody. Intravenous ivuxolimab was administered to patients every 2 weeks at six dose levels: 0.01, 0.1, 0.3, 1.5, 3 and 10 mg/kg. Of the 50 or so patients in dose escalation, around 19 had hepatocellular carcinoma, around 15 had melanoma, 9 had renal cell carcinoma and 9 had head and neck cancer. A male proportion of approximately 83% and a mean age of around 60 years, ranging from roughly 23 to 90, were recorded for the dose-escalation cohort. Prior anti-PD-1, anti-PD-L1 or anti-CTLA-4 therapy was permitted, and checkpoint inhibitors had been received by 40% to 50% of dose-escalation patients. Three dose-escalation patients achieved partial responses, one with hepatocellular carcinoma and two with cutaneous melanoma. Peripheral TCRbeta sequencing aimed to test whether ivuxolimab altered TCR sequence diversity and caused clonal T-cell expansion. The paper reports the monotherapy dose-escalation portion (N of about 50 patients) of the phase I ivuxolimab trial. What the authors observed across the whole study: After ivuxolimab, more expanded clones were found on average in CD8+ T cells than in CD4+ T cells. In the 0.1-3.0 mg/kg groups, partial responders had among the lowest normalized peripheral clonal expansion, particularly in CD8+ T cells. At doses of 0.1 to 3.0 mg/kg, clonal expansion of both CD4+ and CD8+ blood T cells was observed from baseline to week 6. Low levels of normalized T-cell clonal expansion were also shown by some nonresponding patients. Antigen specificity was not determined for the clonally expanded peripheral T cells.

In the case of this clone: The antigen this receptor binds is unknown. Per-base quality was not reported, and no clone a single base away is much larger than it.

The trial excluded patients who had a history of autoimmune disease or were on systemic immunosuppression. Peripheral blood for TCR sequencing was collected from all dose cohorts at baseline, on cycle 4 day 1, and on cycle 7 day 1. The samples were drawn from a first-in-human, open-label, multicenter phase I dose-escalation trial of ivuxolimab. Adults with locally advanced or metastatic melanoma, renal cell carcinoma, hepatocellular carcinoma or head and neck squamous cell carcinoma were enrolled in the trial. Before TCR sequencing, CD4+ T cells and CD8+ T cells were sorted from peripheral blood as separate populations. To sequence the TCRbeta CDR3 region, genomic DNA was isolated from the sorted cells. TCRbeta CDR3 regions were sequenced using the immunoSEQ Assay. Sourced from immuneACCESS, this table was stored by TCRdb with only in-frame sequences that have V and J called. A share of the clones is absent; for the studies checked, an unresolved V gene accounts for under half, and the remainder has no known explanation. The sample table shows around 50,000 clones, and around 89% are seen once. The ten largest account for around 9.9% of the sample.

The sample in question was CD4+ or CD8+ T cells sorted from blood, obtained in a trial of the OX40 agonist ivuxolimab. This TCR derives from an adult with an advanced solid tumor such as melanoma, head and neck, liver or kidney cancer.

The nucleotide sequence is TGTGCCAGCAGTTTAATAGGTCCTTATAGCAATCAGCCCCAGCATTTT. Translation gives CASSLIGPYSNQPQHF. The chain joins TRBV28 to TRBJ1-5; no D gene can be assigned with confidence. V is cut by 2 bases and J by 0 bases, and the space between the germline ends is 11 bases. Per the germline V gene, MDHEN is the CDR1 and SYDVKM is the CDR2. The CDR3 measures 16 amino acids from cysteine to phenylalanine. Of the read, only the CDR3 DNA is kept; its 48 bases are in frame from base 1.